Detailed here is one TCR beta chain. Its antigen is currently unknown. Between the trimmed V and J ends, which lost 0 bases and 0 bases, there was a span of 8 bases. Germline CDR1 is SGHNT and CDR2 is YYREEE (reference sequence). The CDR3 has 15 residues. Use of 60 Vbeta and 13 Jbeta primers characterized the PCR. Libraries were prepared by immunoSEQ multiplex PCR; TCRdb keeps only in-frame clonotypes and omits some of them. The data hold roughly 100,000 clones, with around 79% observed a single time. Donors had nominal health at sampling but likely had unrecorded immune exposures. The sample is drawn from a study of cytomegalovirus exposure and HLA in healthy donors. At the level of the study: Falling in the Caucasian-associated ancestry cluster were 81% of around 370 genotyped donors.

Study results and limitations: The authors enumerated over 150 TCR beta chains as linked to cytomegalovirus. An ancestry cluster, one associated with Asian ancestry, reportedly showed fewer N-insertions than the approximately 670-donor mean in a later analysis.

This chain joins TRBV5-4 and TRBJ2-3; D possibly corresponds to TRBD2 (5 bases). The receptor was isolated from a man over 45 in good health and CMV-seropositive. Sequences were obtained from PBMCs. In DNA, the CDR3 is TGTGCCAGCAGCTTGGCTGGCGGGAGCACAGATACGCAGTATTTT. Translation: CASSLAGGSTDTQYF.